This TCR beta chain was recorded in a study of graft-versus-host responses after intestinal transplantation. V shed 7 bases, J shed 3 bases, and the junction held 10 bases outside the gene matches. This CDR3 contains 14 residues. Germline assignment: CDR1 SQVTM and CDR2 ANQGSEA. The repertoire was sequenced with immunoSEQ multiplex PCR; TCRdb's copy has only in-frame clones and lacks some. The table has roughly 77,000 clones, roughly nine tenths seen once; the top ten hold around 2.7%. Concerning this clone: Its antigen is not known.

The TCR comes from a human donor who received an intestinal transplant. The material was unstimulated CD8+ T cells sorted from spleen or lymph node cells, obtained before intestinal transplant. The chain has TRBV29-1 and TRBJ2-7, with 9 bases identical to TRBD1. The DNA for the CDR3 is TGCAGCGGGATCACGGGACAGGGAGTCTACGAGCAGTACTTC. Translation: CSGITGQGVYEQYF.